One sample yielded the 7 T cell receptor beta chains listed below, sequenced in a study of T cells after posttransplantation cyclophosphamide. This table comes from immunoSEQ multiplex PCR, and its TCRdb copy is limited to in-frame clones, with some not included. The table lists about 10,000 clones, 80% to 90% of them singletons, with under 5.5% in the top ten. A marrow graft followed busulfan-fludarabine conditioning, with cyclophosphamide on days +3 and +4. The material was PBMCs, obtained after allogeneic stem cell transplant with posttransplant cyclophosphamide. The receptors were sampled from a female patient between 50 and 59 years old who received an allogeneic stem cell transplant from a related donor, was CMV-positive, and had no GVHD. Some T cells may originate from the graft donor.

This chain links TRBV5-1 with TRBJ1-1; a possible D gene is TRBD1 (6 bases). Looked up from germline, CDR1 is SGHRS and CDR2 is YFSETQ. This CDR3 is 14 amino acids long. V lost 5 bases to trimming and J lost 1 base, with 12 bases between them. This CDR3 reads CASRPGESNTEAFF. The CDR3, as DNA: TGCGCCAGCAGGCCAGGGGAATCGAACACTGAAGCTTTCTTT.

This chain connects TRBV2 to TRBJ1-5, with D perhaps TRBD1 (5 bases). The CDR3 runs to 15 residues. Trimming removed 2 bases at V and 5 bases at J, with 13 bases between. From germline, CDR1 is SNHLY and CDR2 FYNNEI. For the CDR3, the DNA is TGTGCCAGCAGTGAATTGGCAGGGAGGTATCAGCCCCAGCATTTT. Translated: CASSELAGRYQPQHF.

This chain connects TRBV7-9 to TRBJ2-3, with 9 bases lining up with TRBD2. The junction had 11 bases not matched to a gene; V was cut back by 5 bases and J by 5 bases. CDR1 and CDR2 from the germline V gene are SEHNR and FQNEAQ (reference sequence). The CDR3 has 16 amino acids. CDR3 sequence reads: CASSRLAGDVRDTQYF. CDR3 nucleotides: TGTGCCAGCAGCCGATTAGCGGGGGACGTCAGAGATACGCAGTATTTT.

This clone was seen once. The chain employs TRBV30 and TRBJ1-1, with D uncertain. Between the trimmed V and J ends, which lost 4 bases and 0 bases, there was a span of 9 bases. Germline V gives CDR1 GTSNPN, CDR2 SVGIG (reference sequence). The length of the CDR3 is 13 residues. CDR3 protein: CAWMREVNTEAFF. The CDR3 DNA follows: TGTGCCTGGATGAGGGAGGTGAACACTGAAGCTTTCTTT.

CDR3 sequence: CASRGDPGQGYQPQHF. The CDR3 DNA reads TGTGCCAGCAGGGGCGATCCGGGACAGGGCTATCAGCCCCAGCATTTT. The chain is built from TRBV6-6 and TRBJ1-5, with 9 bases fitting TRBD1. V lost 6 bases, J lost 5 bases, and 11 bases stayed unmatched. Germline CDR1 is MNHNY and CDR2 is SVGAGI (reference sequence). The CDR3 contains 16 residues.

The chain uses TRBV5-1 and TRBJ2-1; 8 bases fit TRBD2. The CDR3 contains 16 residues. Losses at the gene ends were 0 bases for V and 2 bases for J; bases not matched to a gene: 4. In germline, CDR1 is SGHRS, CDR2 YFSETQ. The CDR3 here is CASSLGTSHTYNEQFF. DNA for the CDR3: TGCGCCAGCAGCTTGGGGACTAGCCACACCTACAATGAGCAGTTCTTC.

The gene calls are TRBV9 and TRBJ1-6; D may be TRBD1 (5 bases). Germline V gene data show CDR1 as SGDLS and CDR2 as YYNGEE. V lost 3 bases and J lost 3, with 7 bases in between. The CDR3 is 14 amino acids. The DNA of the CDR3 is TGTGCCAGCAGCGAGGGACTCTATAATTCACCCCTCCACTTT. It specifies CASSEGLYNSPLHF.